This T cell receptor (beta chain) was retrieved from a study of shared clonotypes between healthy human individuals. Study-wide results and caveats: Clonotypes which were not shared had lower generation probabilities than clonotypes that all four donors shared. Specimens sampled were limited to blood, with tissue repertoires likely differing.

The table lists this clone with a few counts. Its cognate antigen is unknown. Only in-frame clones appear in the TCRdb table, and some are missing; sequencing was by immunoSEQ multiplex PCR. The sample lists around 700,000 clones; roughly 78% were seen once. This TCR was sampled from a woman aged 25 to 39 in good health. The sample comprised memory CD4+ T cells sorted from blood. As to subset: CD45RA-negative fraction.

CDR3 sequence (DNA): TGTGCCAGCAATATGGGGGGTAACTATGGCTACACCTTC. As protein: CASNMGGNYGYTF. The chain uses TRBV2 and TRBJ1-2; possible D gene TRBD1, 5 bases. Germline V gene lookup returns CDR1 SNHLY and CDR2 FYNNEI. This CDR3 is 13 amino acids long. The V end was cut by 7 bases, the J end by 1 base, with 10 bases between.